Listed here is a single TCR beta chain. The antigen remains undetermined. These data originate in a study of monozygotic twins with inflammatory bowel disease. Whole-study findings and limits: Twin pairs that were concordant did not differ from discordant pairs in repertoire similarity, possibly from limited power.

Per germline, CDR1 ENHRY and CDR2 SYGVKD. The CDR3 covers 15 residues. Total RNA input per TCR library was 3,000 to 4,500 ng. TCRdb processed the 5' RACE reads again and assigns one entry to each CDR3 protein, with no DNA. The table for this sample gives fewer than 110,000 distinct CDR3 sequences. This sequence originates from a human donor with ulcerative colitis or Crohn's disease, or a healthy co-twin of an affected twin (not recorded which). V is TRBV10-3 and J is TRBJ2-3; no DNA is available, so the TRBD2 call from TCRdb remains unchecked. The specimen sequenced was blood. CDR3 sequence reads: CAISTGLAGTDTQYF.